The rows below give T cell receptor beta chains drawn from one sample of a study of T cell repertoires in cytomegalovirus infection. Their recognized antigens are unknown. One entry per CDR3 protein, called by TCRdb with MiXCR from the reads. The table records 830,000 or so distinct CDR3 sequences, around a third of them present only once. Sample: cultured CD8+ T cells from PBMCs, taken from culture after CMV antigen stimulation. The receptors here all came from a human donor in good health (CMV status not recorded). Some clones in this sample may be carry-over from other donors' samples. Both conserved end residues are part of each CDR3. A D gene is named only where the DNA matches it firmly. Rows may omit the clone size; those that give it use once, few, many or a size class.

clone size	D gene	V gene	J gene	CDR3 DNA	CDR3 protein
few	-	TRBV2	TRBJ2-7	TGTGCCAGCGGGGCAAGTGGGGCGGCCGCTCGGGACGAGCAGTACTTC	CASGASGAAARDEQYF
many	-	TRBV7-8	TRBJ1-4	TGTGCCAGCAGCTTAGGACGGCCTTATAATGAAAAACTGTTTTTT	CASSLGRPYNEKLFF
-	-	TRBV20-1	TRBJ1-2	TGCAGTGCTAGGACAGTTATTTTGGAGGACTATGGCTACACCTTC	CSARTVILEDYGYTF
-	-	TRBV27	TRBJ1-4	TGTGCCAGCAGTTTACACTCCACCCGGCAGACTAATGAAAAACTGTTTTTT	CASSLHSTRQTNEKLFF
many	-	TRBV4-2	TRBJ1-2	TGTGCCAGCAGCGTAGGGGCAAGTTCTGGCTACACCTTC	CASSVGASSGYTF
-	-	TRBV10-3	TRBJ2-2	TGTGCCATCAGAAGGGATGGGGAGCTGTTTTTT	CAIRRDGELFF
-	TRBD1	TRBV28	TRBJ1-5	TGTGCCAGCAGTCTCGACAGGGTTATTAGGCAGCCCCAGCATTTT	CASSLDRVIRQPQHF
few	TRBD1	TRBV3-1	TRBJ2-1	TGTGCCAGCAGCCAAGGGAGACAGGGGAATGAGCAGTTCTTC	CASSQGRQGNEQFF
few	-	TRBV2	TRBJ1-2	TGTGCCAGCCCCTCTCCACTAACCCACGGACGTACAAATAACTATGGCTACACCTTC	CASPSPLTHGRTNNYGYTF
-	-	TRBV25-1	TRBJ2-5	TGTGCCAGCAGTGAATTCGGCAGCGAAGAGACCCAGTACTTC	CASSEFGSEETQYF
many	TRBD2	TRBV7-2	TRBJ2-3	TGTGCCAGCAGCTTAGATCTAGCGGGGGGTAAGAAAAGCACAGATACGCAGTATTTT	CASSLDLAGGKKSTDTQYF
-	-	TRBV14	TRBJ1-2	TGTGCCAGCAGCCCCTACGAGGGGCAGGGCTATGGCTACACCTTC	CASSPYEGQGYGYTF
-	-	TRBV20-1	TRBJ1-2	TGCAGTGCTGGTGAAAGTGGCTACACCTTC	CSAGESGYTF
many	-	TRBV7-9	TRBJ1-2	TGTGCCAGCAGCTTAGAACGTGGAAATGGCTACACCTTC	CASSLERGNGYTF
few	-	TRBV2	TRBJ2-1	TGTGCCAGCAGTGGGACTGTCAGCTCCTACAATGAGCAGTTCTTC	CASSGTVSSYNEQFF
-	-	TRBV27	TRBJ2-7	TGTGCCAGCAGTCCCATGGCCCCGACTAGTTACTACGAGCAGTACTTC	CASSPMAPTSYYEQYF
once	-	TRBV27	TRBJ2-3	TGTGCCAGCAGTTTAACGTACAGGGCGACCGGCACAGATACGCAGTATTTT	CASSLTYRATGTDTQYF
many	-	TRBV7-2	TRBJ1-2	TGTGCCAGCAGCTTATTCACCCGACGGGGTCCTAACTATGGCTACACCTTC	CASSLFTRRGPNYGYTF
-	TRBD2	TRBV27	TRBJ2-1	TGTGCCAGCAGTCCCGGGACTAACTTTAATGAGCAGTTCTTC	CASSPGTNFNEQFF
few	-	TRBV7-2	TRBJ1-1	TGTGCCAGCAGCTTCCCAGGAGACACTGAAACTTTCTTT	CASSFPGDTETFF
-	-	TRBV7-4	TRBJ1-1	TGTGCCAGCAGCGGCAGGGAGGTGAACACTGAAGCTTTCTTT	CASSGREVNTEAFF
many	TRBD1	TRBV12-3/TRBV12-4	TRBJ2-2	TGTGCCCGTGATGCTGATGGACAGGCCTACTCCGGGGAGCTGTTTTTT	CARDADGQAYSGELFF
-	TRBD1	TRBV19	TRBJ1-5	TGTGCCAGTACACAGGGGCCTGGTAGGCCCCAGCATTTT	CASTQGPGRPQHF
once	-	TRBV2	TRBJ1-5	TGTGCCAGCAGGATGGGCGGGCCTCTCAATCAGCCCCAGCATTTT	CASRMGGPLNQPQHF
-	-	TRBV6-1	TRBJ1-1	TGTGCCAGCAGTGAAGGCTTCCGTATTGGGACTGAAGCTTTCTTT	CASSEGFRIGTEAFF
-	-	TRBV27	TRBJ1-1	TGTGCCAGCAGTTTAATCCCAGACGCGAACACTGAAGCTTTCTTT	CASSLIPDANTEAFF
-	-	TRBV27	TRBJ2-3	TGTGCCAGCAGTGCGCCCTTGAGGCCGCAGTATTTT	CASSAPLRPQYF
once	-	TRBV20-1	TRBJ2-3	TGCAGTGCTAGTCCGACCTGGGGGGCCATAGATACGCAGTATTTT	CSASPTWGAIDTQYF
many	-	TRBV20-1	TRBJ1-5	TGCAGTGCTACCCGGAGGGCAGGGAGGGGACTCAATCAGCCCCAGCATTTT	CSATRRAGRGLNQPQHF
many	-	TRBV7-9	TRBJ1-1	TGTGCCAGCAGCAGAGGCGGCCTGAACACTGAAGCTTTCTTT	CASSRGGLNTEAFF
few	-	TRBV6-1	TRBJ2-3	TGTGCCAGCAGTGACGGACATACGGATACGCAGTATTTT	CASSDGHTDTQYF
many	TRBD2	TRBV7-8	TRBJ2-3	TGTGCCAGCAGCCCACCGGGGGGACTCCCTCGCACAGATACGCAGTATTTT	CASSPPGGLPRTDTQYF
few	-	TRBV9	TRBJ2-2	TGTGCCAGCAGCGTAGCTTCTACGGGGGTAACCGGGGAGCTGTTTTTT	CASSVASTGVTGELFF
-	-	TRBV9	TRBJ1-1	TGTGCCAGCAGCCCTGGGAAATTCACTGAAGCTTTCTTT	CASSPGKFTEAFF
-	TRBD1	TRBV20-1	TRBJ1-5	TGCAGTGCTAGAGACCGTCGGGACAGGGGAATTCTGAGCAATCAGCCCCAGCATTTT	CSARDRRDRGILSNQPQHF
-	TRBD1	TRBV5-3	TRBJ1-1	TGTGCCAGCAGCTTACAGGGGGAGTGGGTCACTGAAGCTTTCTTT	CASSLQGEWVTEAFF
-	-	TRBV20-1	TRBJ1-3	TGCAGTGCTCTGGTTAGGACAGCCGTCTCTGGAAACACCATATATTTT	CSALVRTAVSGNTIYF
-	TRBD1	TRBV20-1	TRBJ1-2	TGCAGTGCTAGAGATCGGGGACAGAGAACCCCTAACTATGGCTACACCTTC	CSARDRGQRTPNYGYTF
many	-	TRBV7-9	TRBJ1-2	TGTGCCAGCAGCTTAGACAGCAATGGCTACACCTTC	CASSLDSNGYTF
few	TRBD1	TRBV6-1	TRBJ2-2	TGTGCCAGCAGTTGGGATCGGGACAGGGGAAACACCGGGGAGCTGTTTTTT	CASSWDRDRGNTGELFF
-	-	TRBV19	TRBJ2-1	TGTGCCAGTAGTATAGACGCGGGCAATGAGCAGTTCTTC	CASSIDAGNEQFF
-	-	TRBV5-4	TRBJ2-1	TGTGCCAGCAGCTTAAGGGAGGCTGGTCATGAGCAGTTCTTC	CASSLREAGHEQFF
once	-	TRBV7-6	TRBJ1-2	TGTGCCAGCAGCTTAAATGTGGGCACTAACTATGGCTACACCTTC	CASSLNVGTNYGYTF
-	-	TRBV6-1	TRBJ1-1	TGTGCCAGCCAACCACTTGGGCCCCCGGCTTTCTTT	CASQPLGPPAFF
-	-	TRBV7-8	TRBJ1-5	TGTGCCAGCAGCTTAGCGGGGGGCAGAGATCAGCCCCAGCATTTT	CASSLAGGRDQPQHF
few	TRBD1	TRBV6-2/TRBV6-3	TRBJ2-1	TGTGCCAGCAGTAAGGACAGGGAACACTCCTACAATGAGCAGTTCTTC	CASSKDREHSYNEQFF
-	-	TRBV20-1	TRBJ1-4	TGCAGTGCTGGGTCCCGGTGGGAGGAAAAACTGTTTTTT	CSAGSRWEEKLFF
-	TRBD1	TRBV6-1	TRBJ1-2	TGTGCCAGCAGTGAAGGGGGACAGGGGCTCTATGGCTACACCTTC	CASSEGGQGLYGYTF
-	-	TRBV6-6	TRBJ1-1	TGTGCCAGCCAGTGGGGGATGGACACTGAAGCTTTCTTT	CASQWGMDTEAFF
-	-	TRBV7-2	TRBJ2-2	TGTGCCAGCATCCCCATTCCATTCTTGAGGGGGGGGGCCTTTAACACCGGGGAGCTGTTTTTT	CASIPIPFLRGGAFNTGELFF
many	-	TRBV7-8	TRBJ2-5	TGTGCCAGCAGCTCCCTGTGGTACCAAGAGACCCAGTACTTC	CASSSLWYQETQYF
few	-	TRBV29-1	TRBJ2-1	TGCAGCGTCCTACAGGGCTACAATGAGCAGTTCTTC	CSVLQGYNEQFF
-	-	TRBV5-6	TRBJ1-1	TGTGCCAGCAGCGCAGGACAGTATGAAGCTTTCTTT	CASSAGQYEAFF